Sequencing of this T cell receptor beta chain was carried out in a study of shared clonotypes between healthy human individuals (TCRdb year 2020). Looking at the study overall: The cohort included three men and a couple of women between 18 and 49 years of age. Per donor, leukapheresis produced somewhere between about 0.85 and 8.9 billion PBMCs. To estimate repertoire size and how much clonotype sharing occurs between individuals, the study deeply sequenced the blood TCR repertoires of 4 to 6 healthy adults. For each donor, CD4 naive and CD4 memory were each given three plates, CD8 naive was given two plates, and CD8 memory was given one plate. Libraries were prepared and TCR repertoires were sequenced by different laboratories using diverse techniques, in order to increase sequencing depth and limit assay-specific biases.

Using the deep immunoSEQ assay, TCR CDR3 regions were amplified from genomic DNA by multiplex PCR. Genomic DNA extracted from each cell subset was distributed evenly over all wells of several immunoSEQ 96-well plates, and each plate served as one replicate. For sorted subsets, roughly 200 ng genomic DNA, equal to about 30,000 T cell genomes, was loaded into each replicate PCR. Purified libraries were quantified with a Qubit 3.0 fluorometer, sized on a Bioanalyzer 2100, and re-quantified with the KAPA Library Quantification kit. Every immunoSEQ 96-well plate was sequenced on a separate single-read 150-cycle Illumina NextSeq 550 flow cell. The paper's processing steps were these. The immunoSEQ output contained only junctional sequences without quality scores, so filtering could not match that applied to full-length reads. To assign V/J genes and CDR3, sequences were annotated against IMGT germline references using PyIR, a Python wrapper for IgBLAST v1.9. Any read was removed if the V/J assignment was weak (E-value above 1e-6), the CDR3 was missing, or the read contained stop codons, out-of-frame junctions, or ambiguous translated residues. V3J clonotypes were defined as sequences sharing the same inferred V gene, J gene, and CDR3 amino acid sequence. To compute the percentage overlap between repertoires, the number of shared unique clonotypes was divided by the size of the smaller repertoire. Repertoire richness was assessed with RTK rarefaction, the Chao1 estimator, and Recon v2.1 estimates of unobserved clonotypes. OLGA was used to compute generation probabilities for all TCRbeta clonotypes that the gDNA method yielded from a few donors. The clones in this table, taken by TCRdb from immuneACCESS, are in-frame only. Not every clone is retained; where verified, under half of the shortfall comes from an unresolved V gene, and the cause of the rest is unknown. The V and J calls and the clone size are those of that table, but D and trimming were determined from the DNA. Counted in this sample were about 2.1 million clones; about 93% of them appeared once. Under 2% of the sample belongs to the ten largest clones.

In regard to this clone: Its antigen target is currently unknown. One base away there is no much larger clone; base qualities are not given.

CD8 naive samples were CD45RO-negative cells positively selected for CCR7, giving a CD45RA+CCR7+ population that excluded TemRA cells. Donors were healthy HIV-negative adults with no recently reported acute infections or vaccinations. Only Caucasian adults living in Nashville, Tennessee, USA were represented among the donors. After blood collection by leukapheresis, PBMCs were isolated using Ficoll-Histopaque density gradient centrifugation and then cryopreserved in the vapor phase of liquid nitrogen. Purity and quantity of every magnetically sorted T cell population were checked by analytical flow cytometry. From each sorted fraction, genomic DNA was isolated and quantified by UV absorbance on a Nanodrop 2000c. V loses 4 bases, J loses 3 bases, and the germline ends lie 6 bases apart. From the cysteine up to the phenylalanine, the CDR3 has a length of 11 residues. The entry retains the CDR3 DNA only, 33 bases that are in frame from base 1. CDR1 and CDR2, looked up from the germline V gene (reference sequence), are GTSNPN and SVGIG.

Overall study results and their limits: Because the study included a small number of donors, the genetic and exposure-history diversity represented was limited. Pairwise subsampling indicated that sequencing depth was expected to affect the degree of clonotype sharing among donors. Naive subsets generally had larger estimated clonotype richness than memory subsets. Around 5.4% of naive CD4, 3.5% of naive CD8, approximately 2% of memory CD4, and less than 0.45% of memory CD8 clonotypes were shared across a few donors. Sampling was limited to blood, and TCR repertoires in tissue likely differ from TCR repertoires in blood. Compared with non-shared clonotypes, the clonotypes found in all four sorted-subset donors had higher generation probabilities. Even with the large sequencing depth, rarefaction of the sorted-subset datasets indicated that sequencing was incomplete.

This sequence was found in a man between 18 and 29 years old in good health. Some clones in this sample may be carry-over from other donors' samples. Input material: naive CD8+ T cells from PBMCs. The intended sense of this specimen's cell subset or site label: CD45RA+CCR7+. The chain is encoded by TRBV30 joined to TRBJ1-1, with the D gene not confidently named. CDR3 region: CAWNRDTEAFF. The bases are TGTGCCTGGAATCGGGACACTGAAGCTTTCTTT.